This record covers a single T cell receptor (beta chain). Germline-derived CDR1 and CDR2 are SGHVS and FQNEAQ. The V and J ends lost 5 bases and 0 bases respectively, with 7 bases between them. This CDR3 comprises 14 residues. The data originate from a study of OX40 agonist ivuxolimab in advanced cancers. TCRdb's copy holds only in-frame clones and misses some; the assay was immunoSEQ multiplex PCR. This table holds about 100,000 clones, about 90% found once. The TCR originated in an adult with an advanced solid tumor such as melanoma, head and neck, liver or kidney cancer. The specimen comprised CD4+ or CD8+ T cells sorted from blood, sampled in a trial of the OX40 agonist ivuxolimab. The V and J genes are TRBV7-8 and TRBJ2-2; unclear D gene. The CDR3 region has the DNA TGTGCCAGCAGCGGGTTCGCGAACACCGGGGAGCTGTTTTTT. Translation: CASSGFANTGELFF. Full variable domain (missing parts from reference TRBV7-8 and TRBJ2-2): GAGVSQSPRYKVAKRGQDVALRCDPISGHVSLFWYQQALGQGPEFLTYFQNEAQLDKSGLPSDRFFAERPEGSVSTLKIQRTQQEDSAVYLCASSGFANTGELFFGEGSRLTVL.